Listed below are T cell receptor beta chains from one sample, sequenced in a study of metastatic and nonmetastatic thyroid tumors. MiXCR re-clonotyped the PCR reads for TCRdb. The sample includes under 20,000 clones, 27% of them seen just once. The sequenced sample was blood. Receptors were obtained from a female donor with papillary thyroid cancer or a benign thyroid nodule (not recorded which). Some clones in this sample may be carry-over from other donors' samples. CDR3s include the opening cysteine and the closing phenylalanine or tryptophan. The D gene is left open where the match is weak. A row's size may be missing; if present it is once, few, many or a size class.

TRBV18,TRBJ2-3,NA,NA,TGTGCCAGCTCACCAGCAAACTCGTCGGCGACAGATACGCAGTATTTT,CASSPANSSATDTQYF
TRBV6-1,TRBJ2-1,TRBD2,medium-sized,TGTGCCAGCAGCACATTTCTGGCGGGAGTGGACAATGAGCAGTTCTTC,CASSTFLAGVDNEQFF
TRBV27,TRBJ1-2,TRBD1,few,TGTGCCAGCAGACCGGGGACAGGGTATGGATACACCTTC,CASRPGTGYGYTF
TRBV20-1,TRBJ1-2,NA,NA,TGCAGTGCTCCTCCCCGGGGGACATCGGGTGTGGCCTTC,CSAPPRGTSGVAF
TRBV5-1,TRBJ2-7,NA,once,TGCGCCAGCAGCTTGGCAGGCAACTCCTACGAGCAGTACTTC,CASSLAGNSYEQYF
TRBV5-6,TRBJ2-2,NA,NA,TGTGCCAGCAGCCCGGGGGCTAGCGGACCCACCGGGGAGCTGTTTTTT,CASSPGASGPTGELFF
TRBV28,TRBJ1-2,TRBD1,few,TGTGCCAGCATTTTAGACAGGGTCGAAGGCTACACCTTC,CASILDRVEGYTF
TRBV11-2,TRBJ1-5,NA,many,TGTGCCAGCAGCCCGGAGGGGGGGACGGGGCAGCCCCAGCATTTT,CASSPEGGTGQPQHF
TRBV28,TRBJ2-5,NA,NA,TGTGCCAGCAATATAAAGGGGAGTAAGACCCAGTACTTC,CASNIKGSKTQYF
TRBV7-2,TRBJ1-5,NA,many,TGTGCCAGCAGCCCAGATACCAATCAGCCCCAGCATTTT,CASSPDTNQPQHF
TRBV6-1,TRBJ2-7,NA,few,TGTGCCAGCAGCCGCCTGGAGCTGGACGAGCAGTACTTC,CASSRLELDEQYF
TRBV27,TRBJ2-7,NA,medium-sized,TGTGCCAGCAGACTGAGCGGAGCCTACGAGCAGTACTTC,CASRLSGAYEQYF
TRBV6-1,TRBJ1-1,TRBD1,NA,TGTGCCAGCAGTGAACGGACCACGGGACAGGGGAAAAACACTGAAGCTTTCTTT,CASSERTTGQGKNTEAFF
TRBV20-1,TRBJ2-2,TRBD2,few,TGCAGTGCTAGAGATATTGGTAGCGGGAGGGACACCGGGGAGCTGTTTTTT,CSARDIGSGRDTGELFF
TRBV20-1,TRBJ2-7,NA,many,TGCAGTGCTAACTGGGCGATGGGGCCCGCCTACGAGCAGTACTTC,CSANWAMGPAYEQYF
TRBV20-1,TRBJ2-3,TRBD2,many,TGCAGTGCTACGACTCGGGGGGGGGATACGCAGTATTTT,CSATTRGGDTQYF
TRBV3-1,TRBJ1-3,TRBD1,NA,TGTACCAGCAGCCAAGAACGGGACAGCCTCTCTGGAAACACAATATATTTT,CTSSQERDSLSGNTIYF
TRBV7-2,TRBJ2-7,TRBD2,once,TGTGCCAGCAGCTTAGCCTCGGGAGGGGGTTACGAGCAGTACTTC,CASSLASGGGYEQYF
TRBV6-1,TRBJ2-2,NA,NA,TGTGCCAGCAGTCCGAACACCGGGGAGCTGTTTTTT,CASSPNTGELFF
TRBV10-2,TRBJ1-5,NA,many,TGCGCCACCGGACAAGACTATAGCAATCAGCCCCAGCATTTT,CATGQDYSNQPQHF
TRBV7-2,TRBJ2-7,TRBD1,few,TGTGCCAGCAGCCTACAGGGGAACGAGCAGTACTTC,CASSLQGNEQYF
TRBV6-1,TRBJ1-2,NA,few,TGTGCCAGCAGTGAAGGGACGGCCGACTATGGCTACACCTTC,CASSEGTADYGYTF
TRBV4-1,TRBJ1-5,NA,NA,TGCGCCAGCAGCCAAGATATCTTTAGCAATCAGCCCCAGCATTTT,CASSQDIFSNQPQHF
TRBV25-1,TRBJ1-2,NA,few,TGTGCCAGCAGTGAATTGGGCAGCGCCTATGGCTACACCTTC,CASSELGSAYGYTF